These 16 T cell receptor beta chains were all obtained from the same sample, sequenced in a study of naive and memory T cell subsets. Both TRBC1 and TRBC2 were covered by a beta constant-region primer of two equimolar oligonucleotides. Ligated cDNA was amplified by four rounds of PCR with nested alpha and beta constant-region primers and SP2. TCRdb fed the UMI-ligation and nested PCR reads into MiXCR, producing one record per CDR3 protein. The table shows roughly 80,000 distinct CDR3 sequences, with about 8.2% occurring only once. Input material: naive CD8+ T cells from blood. The receptors come from a human donor in good health.

This clonotype was seen ten or more times. The chain joins TRBV29-1 to TRBJ1-2; 9 bases agree with TRBD1. Germline lookup yields CDR1 SQVTM and CDR2 ANQGSEA. Trimming took 6 bases from V and 2 from J; bases not matched to a gene: 13. The CDR3 is made up of 16 amino acids. The DNA of the CDR3 is TGCAGCGTGCAACCGGGACAGGGTTTTCGGAACTATGGCTACACCTTC. Translation gives CSVQPGQGFRNYGYTF.

In its sample, this clonotype was seen many times. V and J are TRBV6-2 or TRBV6-3 and TRBJ2-1, with 7 bases fitting TRBD2. CDR1 is MNHEY and CDR2 is SVGEGT in the germline V gene. The CDR3 consists of 15 residues. V trimming: 3 bases; J trimming: 1 base; junction bases outside the gene matches: 3. CDR3 protein: CASSYLAESYNEQFF. Written as DNA, the CDR3 is TGTGCCAGCAGTTATCTAGCGGAGTCCTACAATGAGCAGTTCTTC.

This clonotype appeared many times. The chain couples TRBV29-1 to TRBJ1-2, with a possible D match to TRBD1 (5 bases). V was shortened by 2 bases and J by 4 bases, with 8 bases between the two germline ends. Looked up from germline, CDR1 is SQVTM and CDR2 is ANQGSEA. The length of the CDR3 is 12 residues. As DNA, the CDR3 is TGCAGCGTTGAAACAGGTTCCTATGGCTACACCTTC. Amino acid sequence: CSVETGSYGYTF.

This clonotype was found many times. This chain uses TRBV6-5 with TRBJ2-7; TRBD1 matches at 10 bases. V lost 6 bases, J lost 5 bases, and 10 bases stayed unmatched. In germline, CDR1 is MNHEY, CDR2 SVGAGI. CDR3 length: 15 residues. This CDR3 is CASRFRGTGVNEQYF. The CDR3, as DNA: TGTGCCAGCAGGTTTCGCGGGACAGGGGTCAACGAGCAGTACTTC.

This clonotype was recorded many times. The chain employs TRBV29-1 and TRBJ2-1; D call uncertain. This CDR3 contains 11 residues. Germline V gives CDR1 SQVTM, CDR2 ANQGSEA. With 1 base removed from V and 7 bases from J, the gap between germline ends came to 5 bases. This chain's CDR3 is CSVEVGNEQFF. DNA for the CDR3: TGCAGCGTTGAAGTCGGGAATGAGCAGTTCTTC.

In this sample, this clonotype turned up many times. This rearrangement joins TRBV29-1 to TRBJ2-7; 12 bases are a match to TRBD2. Germline lookup yields CDR1 SQVTM and CDR2 ANQGSEA. CDR3 size: 14 residues. V lost 4 bases and J lost 3; bases outside the gene matches: 4. The CDR3 coding sequence is TGCAGCGTTGTTGTGACTAGCGGGAGCTACGAGCAGTACTTC. It specifies CSVVVTSGSYEQYF.

V usage is TRBV7-6 and J usage is TRBJ2-7; perhaps TRBD2 as D (6 bases). The germline V gene encodes CDR1 SGHVS and CDR2 FNYEAQ. Trimming removed 0 bases at V and 3 bases at J, with 18 bases between. The CDR3 extends over 17 amino acids. CDR3 residues: CASSLAGGSGNSYEQYF. The CDR3 DNA is TGTGCCAGCAGCTTAGCGGGGGGTAGCGGTAATAGCTACGAGCAGTACTTC.

This clonotype showed up just a few times. Just one base apart from a much larger clone, this may be a read error. J is TRBJ1-5 and V is TRBV5-5; D not certain. V lost 0 bases and J 3 bases, leaving 1 base between the germline ends. The CDR3 is 12 residues long. The germline V gene encodes CDR1 SGHKS and CDR2 YYEKEE (reference sequence). CDR3 in amino acids: CASSLANQPQHF. CDR3 sequence (DNA): TGTGCCAGCAGCTTGGCCAATCAGCCCCAGCATTTT. The whole variable domain, remainder taken from reference TRBV5-5 and TRBJ1-5, is DAGVTQSPTHLIKTRGQQVTLRCSPISGHKSVSWYQQVLGQGPQFIFQYYEKEERGRGNFPDRFSARQFPNYSSELNVNALLLGDSALYLCASSLANQPQHFGDGTRLSIL.

This clonotype showed up many times. The V gene is TRBV13, the J gene TRBJ2-3, with TRBD2 identical over 8 bases. The CDR3 is 14 residues long. Per the germline V gene, CDR1 is PRHDT and CDR2 is FYEKMQ (reference sequence). V dropped 5 bases and J dropped 5; count of bases not matched to a gene: 6. This CDR3 is CASSAQRERDTQYF. DNA for the CDR3: TGTGCCAGCAGCGCCCAGCGGGAGAGAGATACGCAGTATTTT.

Ten or more counts support this clonotype. The chain couples TRBV29-1 to TRBJ1-2; D not certain. CDR3 length: 11 amino acids. Trimming pared 5 bases from V and 4 bases from J, leaving 8 bases between. Germline V gives CDR1 SQVTM, CDR2 ANQGSEA. Written as DNA, the CDR3 is TGCAGCGTTCGGGCGGGCTATGGCTACACCTTC. This encodes CSVRAGYGYTF.

This clonotype was observed many times. J is TRBJ1-1 and V is TRBV6-2 or TRBV6-3, with 7 bases that match TRBD1. The CDR3 sequence is 14 residues long. V was pared by 5 bases and J by 0 bases, with 3 bases of the junction left unmatched. Germline assignment: CDR1 MNHEY and CDR2 SVGEGT. CDR3 loop: CASSRGQLNTEAFF. The CDR3 DNA reads TGTGCCAGCAGTCGGGGACAGTTGAACACTGAAGCTTTCTTT.

This clonotype was counted ten times or more. The chain uses TRBV27 and TRBJ1-1; 7 bases fit TRBD1. The V segment lost 5 bases and the J segment 5 bases; nucleotides outside the gene matches: 8. The V gene's germline CDR1 is MNHEY and CDR2 SMNVEV (reference sequence). The CDR3 totals 14 residues. This chain's CDR3 is CASSTEGARTEAFF. CDR3 in DNA: TGTGCCAGCAGTACTGAGGGGGCGAGGACTGAAGCTTTCTTT.

This clonotype was detected ten times or more. This chain uses TRBV20-1 with TRBJ2-1; tentative D call: TRBD2 (6 bases). CDR3 size: 16 residues. Trimming took 5 bases from V and 4 from J, leaving 21 bases between them. Germline loops: CDR1 DFQATT, CDR2 SNEGSKA (reference sequence). The CDR3 protein is CSAATGERVDYNEQFF. The CDR3 DNA reads as TGCAGTGCTGCAACCGGGGAGCGGGTTGATTACAATGAGCAGTTCTTC.

This clonotype was observed a handful of times. This rearrangement joins TRBV27 to TRBJ2-7; 12 nucleotides match TRBD2. The V gene end was trimmed by 6 bases and the J gene end by 2 bases; junction bases not matched to a gene: 5. The CDR3 is made up of 15 amino acids. Germline CDR1 is MNHEY and CDR2 is SMNVEV (reference sequence). Here the CDR3 reads CASSRLAGEPYEQYF. The CDR3 DNA follows: TGTGCCAGCAGCAGACTAGCGGGAGAGCCCTACGAGCAGTACTTC.

J is TRBJ2-3 and V is TRBV7-8; no clear D. The CDR3 has 12 amino acids. The germline CDR1 and CDR2 sequences are SGHVS and FQNEAQ. Trimming cost V 7 bases and J 6 bases, with 11 bases left between them. CDR3 protein: CASTSRWDTQYF. As DNA, the CDR3 is TGTGCCAGCACCAGCCGTTGGGATACGCAGTATTTT.

This chain connects TRBV12-3 or TRBV12-4 to TRBJ1-1, with 11 bases that match TRBD1. The CDR3 covers 15 residues. The V and J ends lost 5 bases and 4 bases, in that order; junction bases with no gene match: 6. The CDR3 reads CASSHGTGGFTEAFF. The DNA for the CDR3 is TGTGCCAGCAGTCACGGGACAGGGGGTTTCACTGAAGCTTTCTTT.